This T cell receptor beta chain was documented in a study of T cell responses to AZD1222 COVID-19 vaccine. The V segment lost 6 bases and the J segment 6 bases; nucleotides outside the gene matches: 11. Germline loops: CDR1 SGHRS, CDR2 YFSETQ. CDR3 length equals 16 residues. Sequenced by immunoSEQ multiplex PCR; TCRdb stores in-frame clones only, minus some. The table includes more than 65,000 clones, approximately 83% detected once. Study results and caveats: Regions 160-218 and 743-854 dominated among vaccine-associated CD4 TCRs spanning spike. It should be noted that donors were predominantly white British and more often female, and clonal diversity was possibly underestimated. Just five to seven people given AZD1222 tested seropositive at baseline.

In regard to this clone: What it recognizes is unknown.

Sequences were derived from peripheral blood, sampled 28 days after the second AZD1222 dose. The sequence came from an adult who received the AZD1222 COVID-19 vaccine. The chain uses TRBV5-1 and TRBJ2-2; 10 positions match TRBD2. The CDR3 protein is CASTIPVAGGSGELFF. The CDR3 coding sequence is TGCGCCAGCACCATACCTGTAGCGGGGGGTTCCGGGGAGCTGTTTTTT.